This TCR beta chain is drawn from a study of technical replicates of blood from a few donors. The protocol was immunoSEQ multiplex PCR, while the TCRdb copy is restricted to in-frame clones and leaves out a portion. This sample has approximately 70,000 clones, with about 97% found just once. From germline, CDR1 is SGHDT and CDR2 YYEEEE. Trimming removed 3 bases from V and 8 bases from J; junction bases left unmatched: 9. CDR3 length: 14 residues. Sequencing was carried out using T cells isolated from PBMCs. V and J are TRBV5-6 and TRBJ1-2; 8 bases are shared with TRBD1. This TCR was sampled from a human donor in good health. CDR3 in amino acids: CASSSWDRLNGYTF. The CDR3 coding sequence is TGTGCCAGCAGCTCCTGGGACAGGTTGAACGGCTACACCTTC.